This is a list of T cell receptor beta chains from one sample in a study of human T cells and chemical hapten exposure. TCRdb reprocessed the RACE reads via MiXCR and lists one record per CDR3 protein. The data show roughly 100,000 distinct CDR3 sequences, about 9.6% seen once. The specimen was whole blood, collected in connection with sensitization to the hapten diphenylcyclopropenone (DPC). The receptors come from a middle-aged woman with alopecia areata. Some clones in this sample may be carry-over from other donors' samples. CDR3s leave out the opening cysteine and the closing phenylalanine or tryptophan.

V	CDR3
TRBV28	ASTAGVNQPQH
TRBV28	ASSWTASTNEKLF
TRBV6-1	ASSELAGGSGELF
TRBV12-3/TRBV12-4	ASSLTAGEQF
TRBV3-1	ASSPFQRTGNTGELF
TRBV27	ASRTGTEFYEQY
TRBV6-6	ASSWDRGNSPLH
TRBV6-5	ASSYGAGTSGAQSLF
TRBV29-1	SVESNEQF
TRBV20-1	SATWTSGGNTGELF
TRBV19	ASSMYLTATGQPQH
TRBV27	ASSSYFATNEKLF
TRBV3-1	ASSPPSDTQY
TRBV7-2	ASGQGDPDTQY
TRBV7-9	ASSLATGPYGYT
TRBV29-1	SVARGTPYEQY
TRBV30	AWSVAGANEKLF
TRBV6-5	ASRRDNSYNEQF
TRBV7-9	ASRWSTDTQY
TRBV19	ASTRGLAAGTDTQY
TRBV11-2	ASSGRVGLAGIKQY
TRBV12-3/TRBV12-4	ASSFVTTRAF
TRBV20-1	SARGAGQLNTEAF
TRBV4-3	ASSQIDRGGYEQY
TRBV6-2/TRBV6-3	ATKKAGFNNQPQH
TRBV7-2	ASSSGTYEQY
TRBV10-3	AISGLETDTQY
TRBV7-2	ASSQSPSSYNEQF
TRBV28	ASSSAGALNEKLF
TRBV20-1	SASAAVLSGANVLT
TRBV7-2	ASSSQGTYGYT
TRBV7-2	ASSLQGVGTEAF
TRBV7-8	ASSASLTGTANSPLH
TRBV28	GTGHSYEQY
TRBV6-2/TRBV6-3	ASSSGLAGEGEQF
TRBV9	ASSVGGQATYEQY